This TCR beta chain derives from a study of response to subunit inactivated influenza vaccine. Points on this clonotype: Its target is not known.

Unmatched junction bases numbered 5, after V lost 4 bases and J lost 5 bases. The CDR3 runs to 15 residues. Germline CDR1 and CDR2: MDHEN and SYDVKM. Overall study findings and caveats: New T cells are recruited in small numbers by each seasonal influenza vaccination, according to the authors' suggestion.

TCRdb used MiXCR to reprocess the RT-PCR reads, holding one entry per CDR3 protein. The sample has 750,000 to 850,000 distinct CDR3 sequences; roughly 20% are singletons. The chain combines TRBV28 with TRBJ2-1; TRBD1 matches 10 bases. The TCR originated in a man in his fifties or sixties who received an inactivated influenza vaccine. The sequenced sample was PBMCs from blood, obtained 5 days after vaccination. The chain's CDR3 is CASSSAGTGDNEQFF. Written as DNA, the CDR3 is TGTGCCAGCAGTTCCGCCGGGACAGGGGACAATGAGCAGTTCTTC.